This TCR beta chain was found in a study of blood T cell repertoires in COVID-19. With V trimmed by 0 bases and J by 4 bases, 5 bases remained unmatched. Germline V gene data show CDR1 as SGHDN and CDR2 as FVKESK. This CDR3 has 15 residues. Using immunoSEQ multiplex PCR, the repertoire was profiled, and TCRdb retains in-frame clones only, with some absent. The sample consists of 200,000 to 250,000 clones, around three quarters of them appearing once. This TCR was recovered from a woman aged 70-85 years with acute or convalescent COVID-19. The chain recombines TRBV14 with TRBJ1-2; 7 positions match TRBD1. The sequenced sample consisted of peripheral blood. The CDR3 sequence: CASSQDGTVTYGYTF. As DNA, the CDR3 is TGTGCCAGCAGCCAAGATGGGACAGTTACCTATGGCTACACCTTC.